These 22 T cell receptor beta chains were sequenced from one sample in a study of T cell responses to AZD1222 COVID-19 vaccine (dated by TCRdb to the early 2020s). This specimen's time point label, per the study, means: baseline before first vaccination. The library was generated by the immunoSEQ multiplex PCR assay. The immuneACCESS repertoire file appears here via TCRdb, limited to in-frame rearrangements. These files lack a portion of the clones; in checked studies, under half of the deficit traces to unresolved V genes, and the cause of the others is not known. The sample table lists roughly 97,000 clones, 88% of them with a count of one. The ten most abundant clones make up about 8.7% of the sample. Sample: peripheral blood, taken on day 0 of AZD1222 vaccination. The receptors come from an adult in good health.

V usage is TRBV12-3 or TRBV12-4 and J usage is TRBJ2-7, with 7 bases aligning to TRBD2. J was trimmed by 4 bases and V by 6 bases; bases with no gene match: 3. The CDR3 has 12 amino acids. The CDR3 is CASSPSGYEQYF. The CDR3, as DNA: TGTGCCAGCAGCCCTAGCGGTTACGAGCAGTACTTC.

The V call is TRBV7-3, the J call TRBJ2-3; D is ambiguous. V shed 1 base and J shed 1 base, with 6 bases lying between them. The CDR3 is 14 residues long. Germline V gives CDR1 SGHTA, CDR2 FQGTGA. The CDR3 region has the DNA TGTGCCAGCAGCTTAAACCCAGGCACAGATACGCAGTATTTT. This sequence encodes CASSLNPGTDTQYF.

The chain is built from TRBV7-2 and TRBJ1-2, with D possibly TRBD1 on 5 matching bases. V lost 1 base and J lost 0, with 6 bases in between. Germline V gives CDR1 SGHTA, CDR2 FQGNSA. CDR3 length: 14 residues. CDR3 in DNA: TGTGCCAGCAGCTTAGGAGGGGCTAACTATGGCTACACCTTC. It yields the protein CASSLGGANYGYTF.

The chain combines TRBV5-6 with TRBJ2-2; D gene ambiguous. CDR1 and CDR2 from the germline V gene are SGHDT and YYEEEE. V shed 1 base and J shed 1 base, with 5 bases lying between them. The CDR3 is 14 amino acids. CDR3 loop: CASSLYRNTGELFF. CDR3 coding DNA: TGTGCCAGCAGCTTGTATAGGAACACCGGGGAGCTGTTTTTT.

The chain links TRBV7-6 to TRBJ1-1; no reliable D call. Looked up from germline, CDR1 is SGHVS and CDR2 is FNYEAQ. With 4 bases removed from V and 11 bases from J, the gap between germline ends came to 11 bases. The CDR3 is 11 residues long. CDR3 loop: CASSSGIRAFF. As DNA, the CDR3 is TGTGCCAGCAGCTCTGGGATTCGGGCTTTCTTT.

The V gene is TRBV12-2, the J gene TRBJ2-7; TRBD1, the table's D call, was not compared with the DNA. TRBV12-2 is labeled a pseudogene. CDR3 length: 14 amino acids. The CDR3 protein is CASRLPGQSYEQYF. DNA of the CDR3: TGTGCAAGTCGCTTACCGGGACAGTCCTACGAGCAGTACTTC.

This chain joins TRBV10-3 and TRBJ2-7, with 11 bases matching TRBD2. Germline V gives CDR1 ENHRY, CDR2 SYGVKD. V gave up 6 bases and J gave up 0 bases; unmatched junction bases: 4. The CDR3 runs 15 residues. The CDR3 coding sequence is TGTGCCATCAGAGGACTAGCGGGTACCTCCTACGAGCAGTACTTC. Its protein product is CAIRGLAGTSYEQYF.

The chain combines TRBV5-6 with TRBJ1-5; D remains ambiguous. Germline V gene sequence: CDR1 SGHDT, CDR2 YYEEEE. Trimming shortened V by 1 base and J by 6 bases, and 11 bases separated the two germline ends. The CDR3 extends over 14 amino acids. CDR3 residues: CASSLSGRFQPQHF. The CDR3, as DNA: TGTGCCAGCAGCTTGTCCGGTCGGTTTCAGCCCCAGCATTTT. The whole variable domain, filled in from reference TRBV5-6 and TRBJ1-5, reads DAGVTQSPTHLIKTRGQQVTLRCSPKSGHDTVSWYQQALGQGPQFIFQYYEEEERQRGNFPDRFSGHQFPNYSSELNVNALLLGDSALYLCASSLSGRFQPQHFGDGTRLSIL.

This rearrangement joins TRBV29-1 to TRBJ1-1; no reliable D call. V was shortened by 5 bases and J by 1 base, with 5 bases between the two germline ends. There are 11 residues in the CDR3. Germline V gene sequence: CDR1 SQVTM, CDR2 ANQGSEA. The CDR3 loop reads CSVNQNTEAFF. Here the CDR3 DNA reads TGCAGCGTTAATCAGAACACTGAAGCTTTCTTT.

The genes are TRBV2 and TRBJ1-2, with TRBD1 matching 10 bases. Germline CDR1 and CDR2: SNHLY and FYNNEI. After removal of 6 bases from V and 4 bases from J, the junction contained 8 bases not matched to a gene. The CDR3 contains 15 residues. The CDR3 sequence is CASSGGQGGLYGYTF. The CDR3 DNA reads as TGTGCCAGCAGCGGAGGACAGGGGGGACTCTATGGCTACACCTTC.

This chain joins TRBV3-1 (or the pseudogene TRBV3-2) and TRBJ2-1; no clear D. V shed 2 bases and J shed 4 bases, with 6 bases lying between them. Germline-derived CDR1 and CDR2 are LGHDT and YNNKEL (reference sequence). The CDR3 contains 13 residues. CDR3 sequence (DNA): TGTGCCAGCAGCCAAATGGTTTACAATGAGCAGTTCTTC. The encoded protein is CASSQMVYNEQFF.

The V gene is TRBV5-1, the J gene TRBJ2-2; TRBD2 matches at 9 bases. Germline V gives CDR1 SGHRS, CDR2 YFSETQ. CDR3 size: 20 residues. With 1 base clipped from V and 6 bases from J, the junction kept 19 bases outside the gene matches. CDR3 sequence reads: CASSLSRKKNSGSISGELFF. Written as DNA, the CDR3 is TGCGCCAGCAGCTTGTCGAGGAAAAAAAATAGCGGGAGTATATCCGGGGAGCTGTTTTTT.

The gene calls are TRBV19 and TRBJ1-5; 12 nucleotides align to TRBD1. There are 19 residues in the CDR3. Per the germline V gene, CDR1 is LNHDA and CDR2 is SQIVND (reference sequence). V was pared by 6 bases and J by 0 bases, with 12 bases of the junction left unmatched. This CDR3 is CASRERDRGLTYSNQPQHF. In DNA form, the CDR3 reads TGTGCCAGTAGAGAAAGGGACAGGGGGCTTACTTATAGCAATCAGCCCCAGCATTTT.

V usage is TRBV28 and J usage is TRBJ1-5, with no clear D. The V end was cut by 5 bases, the J end by 0 bases, with 14 bases between. Looked up from germline, CDR1 is MDHEN and CDR2 is SYDVKM. This CDR3 region has 16 residues. The CDR3 loop reads CASSPDSGNSNQPQHF. The CDR3 DNA reads TGTGCCAGCAGTCCAGATAGTGGAAATAGCAATCAGCCCCAGCATTTT.

V and J are TRBV27 and TRBJ2-3; D is unclear. From germline, CDR1 is MNHEY and CDR2 SMNVEV (reference sequence). The CDR3 consists of 15 residues. Trimming pared 6 bases from V and 1 base from J, leaving 14 bases between. CDR3: CASSPLEVGTDTQYF. CDR3 DNA sequence: TGTGCCAGCAGCCCCTTGGAAGTCGGCACAGATACGCAGTATTTT.

CDR3 sequence: CASSPGQGNTIYF. CDR3 DNA sequence: TGTGCCAGCAGCCCGGGACAGGGGAACACCATATATTTT. The gene calls are TRBV3-1 (or the pseudogene TRBV3-2) and TRBJ1-3; TRBD1 matches at 10 bases. Germline assignment: CDR1 LGHDT and CDR2 YNNKEL (reference sequence). CDR3 length equals 13 residues. Germline trimming cut 4 bases from V and 7 bases from J; bases unmatched to any gene: 1.

The chain has TRBV5-1 and TRBJ2-2; 13 nucleotides match TRBD2. Germline V gives CDR1 SGHRS, CDR2 YFSETQ. The V segment lost 4 bases and the J segment 5 bases; nucleotides outside the gene matches: 14. This CDR3 has 19 residues. This CDR3 is CASSLGTSGTRVWTGELFF. The CDR3 DNA sequence: TGCGCCAGCAGCCTCGGGACTAGCGGGACCAGAGTGTGGACCGGGGAGCTGTTTTTT.

This chain connects TRBV7-9 to TRBJ2-3, with TRBD2 matching over 7 bases. V shed 5 bases, J shed 0 bases, and the junction held 14 bases outside the gene matches. Germline values: CDR1 SEHNR, CDR2 FQNEAQ (reference sequence). The CDR3 spans 18 residues. CDR3 coding DNA: TGTGCCAGCAGCCCCCCTCGGGGAGGGCCCGCTAGCACAGATACGCAGTATTTT. Translating gives CASSPPRGGPASTDTQYF.

The genes are TRBV5-1 and TRBJ1-1; D is uncertain. CDR3 length equals 15 residues. CDR1 is SGHRS and CDR2 is YFSETQ in the germline V gene. With 4 bases removed from V and 2 bases from J, the gap between germline ends came to 15 bases. The CDR3 nucleotides read TGCGCCAGCAGCCCGCATACCGGCGATAACACTGAAGCTTTCTTT. It yields the protein CASSPHTGDNTEAFF. Full variable domain (remainder filled in from reference TRBV5-1 and TRBJ1-1): KAGVTQTPRYLIKTRGQQVTLSCSPISGHRSVSWYQQTPGQGLQFLFEYFSETQRNKGNFPGRFSGRQFSNSRSEMNVSTLELGDSALYLCASSPHTGDNTEAFFGQGTRLTVV.

The rearrangement joins TRBV10-3 to TRBJ1-5; TRBD1 is a possible D gene (5 bases). V was pared by 4 bases and J by 0 bases, with 7 bases between. This CDR3 comprises 14 residues. Germline V gene sequence: CDR1 ENHRY, CDR2 SYGVKD. The CDR3 nucleotides are TGTGCCATCAGTGGGCAGGGTAGCAATCAGCCCCAGCATTTT. This sequence encodes CAISGQGSNQPQHF.

This clone was seen a single time. The rearrangement uses TRBV27 and TRBJ2-7, with D unclear. Germline-derived CDR1 and CDR2 are MNHEY and SMNVEV (reference sequence). V was shortened by 3 bases and J by 4 bases, with 10 bases between the two germline ends. The CDR3 extends over 13 amino acids. Written as DNA, the CDR3 is TGTGCCAGCAGTTTTGACGGCCGATACGAGCAGTACTTC. It is translated as CASSFDGRYEQYF.

In nucleotides, the CDR3 is TGTGCCAGCAGTTCCCCGCCAGTTTCCTACGAGCAGTACTTC. Translating it yields CASSSPPVSYEQYF. The rearrangement links TRBV28 to TRBJ2-7; D ambiguous. V lost 4 bases, J lost 1 base, and 11 bases lay in between. From germline, CDR1 is MDHEN and CDR2 SYDVKM. The CDR3 spans 14 residues.